This TCR beta chain was recorded in a study of low-dose radiotherapy and immunotherapy resistance in tumors. For the study at large: Patients were on oral aspirin 300 mg taken daily for four cycles from cycle 1 day 1.

Regarding time point: before trial treatment. In its sample, this clonotype was seen many times. The CDR3 is 12 residues long. V was pared by 2 bases and J by 6 bases, with 1 base of the junction left unmatched. Germline V CDR1 and CDR2: MNHNY, SVGAGI (reference sequence). Covering alpha and beta chains, TRAV- and TRBV-specific primers were used for the first-strand cDNA. TCRs were put through approximately 20 PCR cycles of amplification with Phusion. A constant-region primer and the V-primer adapter served as the primer pair. MiXCR, applied by TCRdb to the reads, yields one record per CDR3 protein. The sample consists of tens of thousands of distinct CDR3 sequences, over 15% of them appearing once.

Sequenced here: PBMCs, sampled before treatment. The chain employs TRBV6-6 and TRBJ2-7, with TRBD2 matching 7 bases. The receptor comes from a male donor with prostate cancer. CDR3 in DNA: TGTGCCAGCAGTTACAGGGAGGGCGAGCAGTACTTC. It encodes CASSYREGEQYF.